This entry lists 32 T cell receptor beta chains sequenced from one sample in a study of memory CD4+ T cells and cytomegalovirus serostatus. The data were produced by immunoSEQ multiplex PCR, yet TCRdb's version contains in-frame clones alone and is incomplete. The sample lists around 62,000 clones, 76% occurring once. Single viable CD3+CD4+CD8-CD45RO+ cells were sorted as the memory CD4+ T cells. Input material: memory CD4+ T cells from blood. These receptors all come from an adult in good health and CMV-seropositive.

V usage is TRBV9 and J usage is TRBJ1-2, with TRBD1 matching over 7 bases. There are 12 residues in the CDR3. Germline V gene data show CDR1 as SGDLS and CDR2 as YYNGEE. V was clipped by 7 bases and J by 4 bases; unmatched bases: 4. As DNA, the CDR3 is TGTGCCAGCGGGGGACAGTCCTATGGCTACACCTTC. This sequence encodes CASGGQSYGYTF.

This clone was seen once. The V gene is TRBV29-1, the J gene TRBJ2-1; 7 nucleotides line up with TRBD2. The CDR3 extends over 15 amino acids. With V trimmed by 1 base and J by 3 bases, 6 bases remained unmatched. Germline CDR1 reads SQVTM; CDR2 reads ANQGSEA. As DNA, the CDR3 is TGCAGCGTTGAAGGGGGGGAGGGGAACTACAATGAGCAGTTCTTC. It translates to CSVEGGEGNYNEQFF.

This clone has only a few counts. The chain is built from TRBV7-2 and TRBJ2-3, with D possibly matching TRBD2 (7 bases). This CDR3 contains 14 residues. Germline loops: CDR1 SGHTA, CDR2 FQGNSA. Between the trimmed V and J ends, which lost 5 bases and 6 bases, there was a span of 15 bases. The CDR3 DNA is TGTGCCAGCAGCCTTTGGACAGCGGGGGATACGCAGTATTTT. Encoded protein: CASSLWTAGDTQYF.

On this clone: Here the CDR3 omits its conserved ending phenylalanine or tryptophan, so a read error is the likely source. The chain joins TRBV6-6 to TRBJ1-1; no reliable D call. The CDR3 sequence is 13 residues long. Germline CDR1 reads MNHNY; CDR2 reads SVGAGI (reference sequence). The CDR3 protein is CAAIGPMNTEAFS. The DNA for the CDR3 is TGTGCGGCGATCGGACCCATGAACACTGAAGCTTTCTCT.

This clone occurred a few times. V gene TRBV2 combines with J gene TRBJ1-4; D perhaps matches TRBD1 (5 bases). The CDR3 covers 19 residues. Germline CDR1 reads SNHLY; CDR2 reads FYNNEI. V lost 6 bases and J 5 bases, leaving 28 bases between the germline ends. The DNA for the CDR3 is TGTGCCAGCAGGGGTATAATTTTGACGCCGGGACCGAGAAATGAAAAACTGTTTTTT. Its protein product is CASRGIILTPGPRNEKLFF. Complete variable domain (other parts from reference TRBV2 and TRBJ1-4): EPEVTQTPSHQVTQMGQEVILRCVPISNHLYFYWYRQILGQKVEFLVSFYNNEISEKSEIFDDQFSVERPDGSNFTLKIRSTKLEDSAMYFCASRGIILTPGPRNEKLFFGSGTQLSVL.

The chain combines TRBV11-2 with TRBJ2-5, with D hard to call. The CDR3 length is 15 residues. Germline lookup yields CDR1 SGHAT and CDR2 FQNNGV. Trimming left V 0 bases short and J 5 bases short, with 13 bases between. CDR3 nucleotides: TGTGCCAGCAGCTTAGAGCCAGGCCTCGGGGAGACCCAGTACTTC. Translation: CASSLEPGLGETQYF.

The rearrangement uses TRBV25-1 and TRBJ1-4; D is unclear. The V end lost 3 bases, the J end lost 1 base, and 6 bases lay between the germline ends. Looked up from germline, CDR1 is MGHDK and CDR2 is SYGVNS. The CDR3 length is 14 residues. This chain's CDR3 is CASSEEITNEKLFF. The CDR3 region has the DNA TGTGCCAGCAGTGAGGAAATAACTAATGAAAAACTGTTTTTT.

CDR3 sequence reads: CASSFGGDTQYF. The CDR3 DNA follows: TGTGCCAGCAGTTTCGGGGGAGATACGCAGTATTTT. This chain connects TRBV11-3 to TRBJ2-3; TRBD2 is a possible D gene (6 bases). The V end lost 6 bases, the J end lost 5 bases, and 9 bases lay between the germline ends. From germline, CDR1 is SGHNT and CDR2 YENEEA. This CDR3 region has 12 residues.

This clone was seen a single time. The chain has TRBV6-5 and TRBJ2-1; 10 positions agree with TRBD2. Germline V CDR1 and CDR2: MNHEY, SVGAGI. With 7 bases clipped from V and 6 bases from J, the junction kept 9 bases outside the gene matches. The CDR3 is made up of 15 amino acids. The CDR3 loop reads CASTQRSGRANEQFF. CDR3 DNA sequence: TGTGCCAGCACCCAACGCAGCGGGAGGGCCAATGAGCAGTTCTTC.

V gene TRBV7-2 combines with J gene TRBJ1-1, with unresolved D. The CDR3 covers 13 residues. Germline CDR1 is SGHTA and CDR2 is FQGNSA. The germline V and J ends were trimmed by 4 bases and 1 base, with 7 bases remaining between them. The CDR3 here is CASSSQRNTEAFF. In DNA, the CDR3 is TGTGCCAGCAGCTCCCAACGGAACACTGAAGCTTTCTTT.

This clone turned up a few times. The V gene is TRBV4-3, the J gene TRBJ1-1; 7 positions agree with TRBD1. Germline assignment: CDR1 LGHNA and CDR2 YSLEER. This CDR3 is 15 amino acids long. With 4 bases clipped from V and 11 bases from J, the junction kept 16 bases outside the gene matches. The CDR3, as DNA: TGCGCCAGCAGCCTCACTGCAGGGGGACCTAAGTTGGCTTTCTTT. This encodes CASSLTAGGPKLAFF.

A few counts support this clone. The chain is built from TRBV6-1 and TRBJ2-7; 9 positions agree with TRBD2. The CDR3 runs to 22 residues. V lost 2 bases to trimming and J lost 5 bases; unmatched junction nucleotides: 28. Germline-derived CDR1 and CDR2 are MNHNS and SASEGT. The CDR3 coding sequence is TGTGCCAGCAGTGAAAGGATGGGTGTCCCGGGACTAGCCGACCATTGGGGGCACGAGCAGTACTTC. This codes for CASSERMGVPGLADHWGHEQYF.

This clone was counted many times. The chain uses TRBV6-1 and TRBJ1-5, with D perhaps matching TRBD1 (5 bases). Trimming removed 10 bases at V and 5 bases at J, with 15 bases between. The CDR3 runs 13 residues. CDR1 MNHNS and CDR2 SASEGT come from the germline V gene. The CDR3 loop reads CAMARGTDQPQHF. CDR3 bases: TGTGCCATGGCCAGAGGGACGGATCAGCCCCAGCATTTT.

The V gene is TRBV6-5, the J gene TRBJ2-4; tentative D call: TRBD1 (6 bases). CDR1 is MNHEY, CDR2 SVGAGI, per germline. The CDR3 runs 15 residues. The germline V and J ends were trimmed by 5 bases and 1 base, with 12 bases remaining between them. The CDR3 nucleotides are TGTGCCAGCAGTAATCAGGGGTCCGCCAAAAACATTCAGTACTTC. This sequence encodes CASSNQGSAKNIQYF.

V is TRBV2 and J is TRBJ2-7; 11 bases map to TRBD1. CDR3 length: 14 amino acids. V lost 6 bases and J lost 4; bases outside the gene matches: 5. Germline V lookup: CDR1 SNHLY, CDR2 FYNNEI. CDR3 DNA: TGTGCCAGCAGCAGAGGGACAGGGGGATACGAGCAGTACTTC. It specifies CASSRGTGGYEQYF.

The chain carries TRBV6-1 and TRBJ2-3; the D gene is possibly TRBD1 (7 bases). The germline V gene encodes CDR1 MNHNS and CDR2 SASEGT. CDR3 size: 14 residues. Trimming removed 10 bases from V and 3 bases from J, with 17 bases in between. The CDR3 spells CATTQGGYTDTQYF. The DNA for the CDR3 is TGTGCCACAACCCAGGGGGGCTATACAGATACGCAGTATTTT.

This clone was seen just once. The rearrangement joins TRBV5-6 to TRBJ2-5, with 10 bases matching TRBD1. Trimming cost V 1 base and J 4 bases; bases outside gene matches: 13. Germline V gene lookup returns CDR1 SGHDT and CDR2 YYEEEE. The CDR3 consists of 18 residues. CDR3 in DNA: TGTGCCAGCAGCTTGAACCGGGACAGGGGAACGCGAGGAGAGACCCAGTACTTC. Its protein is CASSLNRDRGTRGETQYF.

In DNA, the CDR3 is TGTGCCAGCAGCATCAGGGCTACTGGGGCCAACGTCCTGACTTTC. Translating it yields CASSIRATGANVLTF. This chain uses TRBV9 with TRBJ2-6; tentative D call: TRBD1 (5 bases). The CDR3 length is 15 residues. Germline CDR1 and CDR2: SGDLS and YYNGEE. V was cut by 4 bases and J by 2 bases, with 10 bases left in between.

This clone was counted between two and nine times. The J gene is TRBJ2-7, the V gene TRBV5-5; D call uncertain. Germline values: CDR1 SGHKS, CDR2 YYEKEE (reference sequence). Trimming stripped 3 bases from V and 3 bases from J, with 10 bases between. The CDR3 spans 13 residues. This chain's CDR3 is CASSSQVIYEQYF. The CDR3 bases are TGTGCCAGCAGCTCGCAGGTAATCTACGAGCAGTACTTC.

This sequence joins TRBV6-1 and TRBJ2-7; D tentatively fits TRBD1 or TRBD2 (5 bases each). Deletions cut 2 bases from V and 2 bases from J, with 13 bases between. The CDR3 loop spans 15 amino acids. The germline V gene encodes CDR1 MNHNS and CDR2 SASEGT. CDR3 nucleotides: TGTGCCAGCAGTGAACCGGGGCGGATCGCCTACGAGCAGTACTTC. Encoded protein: CASSEPGRIAYEQYF.

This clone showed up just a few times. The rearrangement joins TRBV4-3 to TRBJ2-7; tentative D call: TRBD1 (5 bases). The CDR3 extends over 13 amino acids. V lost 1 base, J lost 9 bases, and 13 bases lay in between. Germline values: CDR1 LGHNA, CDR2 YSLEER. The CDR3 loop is CASSQGTQGAQYF. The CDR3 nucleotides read TGCGCCAGCAGCCAAGGGACCCAGGGTGCGCAGTACTTC.

The CDR3 loop reads CASSTTEDYGYTF. In DNA form, the CDR3 reads TGCGCCAGCAGTACGACAGAAGACTATGGCTACACCTTC. The V and J genes are TRBV10-2 and TRBJ1-2; weak D call: TRBD1 (5 bases). The CDR3 extends over 13 amino acids. Trimming took 5 bases from V and 3 from J, leaving 10 bases between them. Germline assignment: CDR1 WSHSY and CDR2 SAAADI.

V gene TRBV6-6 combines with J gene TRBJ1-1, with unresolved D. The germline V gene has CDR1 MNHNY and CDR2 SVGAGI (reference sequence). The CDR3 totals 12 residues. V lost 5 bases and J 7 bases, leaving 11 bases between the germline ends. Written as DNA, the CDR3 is TGTGCCAGCAGTCCGTCGCAGGTTGAAGCTTTCTTT. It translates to CASSPSQVEAFF.

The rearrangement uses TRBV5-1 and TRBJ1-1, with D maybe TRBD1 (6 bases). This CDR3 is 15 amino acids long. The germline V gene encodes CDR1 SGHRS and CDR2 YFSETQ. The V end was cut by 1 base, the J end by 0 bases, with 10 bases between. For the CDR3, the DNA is TGCGCCAGCAGCTTGAACGGGGGCCTGAACACTGAAGCTTTCTTT. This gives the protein CASSLNGGLNTEAFF.

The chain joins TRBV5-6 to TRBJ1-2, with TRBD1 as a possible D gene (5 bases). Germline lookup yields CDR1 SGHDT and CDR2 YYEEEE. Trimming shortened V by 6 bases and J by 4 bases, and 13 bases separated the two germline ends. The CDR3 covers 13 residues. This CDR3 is CASNKGARYGYTF. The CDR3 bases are TGTGCCAGCAACAAAGGGGCCCGCTATGGCTACACCTTC. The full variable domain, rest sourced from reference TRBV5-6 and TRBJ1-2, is DAGVTQSPTHLIKTRGQQVTLRCSPKSGHDTVSWYQQALGQGPQFIFQYYEEEERQRGNFPDRFSGHQFPNYSSELNVNALLLGDSALYLCASNKGARYGYTFGSGTRLTVV.

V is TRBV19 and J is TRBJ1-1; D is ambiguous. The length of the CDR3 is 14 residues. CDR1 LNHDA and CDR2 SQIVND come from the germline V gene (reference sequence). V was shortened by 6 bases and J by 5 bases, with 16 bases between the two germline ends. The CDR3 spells CASRPDGPYTEAFF. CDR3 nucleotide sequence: TGTGCCAGTAGACCCGACGGTCCCTATACTGAAGCTTTCTTT.

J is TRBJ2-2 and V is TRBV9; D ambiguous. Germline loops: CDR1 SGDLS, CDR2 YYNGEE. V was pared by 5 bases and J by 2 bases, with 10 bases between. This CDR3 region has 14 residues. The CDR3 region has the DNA TGTGCCAGCAGTCGAGACTTCAACACCGGGGAGCTGTTTTTT. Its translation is CASSRDFNTGELFF.

The CDR3 DNA reads as TGCGCCAGCAGTGACACCGGGACAGGCCGACACGGTGGCACAGATACGCAGTATTTT. This gives the protein CASSDTGTGRHGGTDTQYF. The chain recombines TRBV10-1 with TRBJ2-3, with 8 nucleotides matching TRBD1. The germline V gene has CDR1 WNHNN and CDR2 SYGVQD (reference sequence). This CDR3 comprises 19 residues. V lost 3 bases and J lost 1; bases outside the gene matches: 15.

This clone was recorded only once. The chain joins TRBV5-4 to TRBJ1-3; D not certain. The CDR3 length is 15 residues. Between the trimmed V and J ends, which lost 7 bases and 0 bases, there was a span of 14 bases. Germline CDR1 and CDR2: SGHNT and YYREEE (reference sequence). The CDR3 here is CASHLPSASGNTIYF. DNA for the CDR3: TGTGCCAGCCATCTCCCTTCGGCCTCTGGAAACACCATATATTTT.

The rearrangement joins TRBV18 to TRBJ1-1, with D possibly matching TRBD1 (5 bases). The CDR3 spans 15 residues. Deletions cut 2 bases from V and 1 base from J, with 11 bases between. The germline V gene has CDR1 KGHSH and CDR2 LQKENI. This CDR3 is CASSPDQQANTEAFF. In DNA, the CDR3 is TGTGCCAGCTCACCAGATCAACAGGCGAACACTGAAGCTTTCTTT.

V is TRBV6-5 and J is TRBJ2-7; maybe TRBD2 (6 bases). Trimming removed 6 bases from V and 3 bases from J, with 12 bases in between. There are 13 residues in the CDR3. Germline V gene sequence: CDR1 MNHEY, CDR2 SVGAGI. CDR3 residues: CASSRTTDYEQYF. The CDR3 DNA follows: TGTGCCAGCAGCCGGACTACCGACTACGAGCAGTACTTC.

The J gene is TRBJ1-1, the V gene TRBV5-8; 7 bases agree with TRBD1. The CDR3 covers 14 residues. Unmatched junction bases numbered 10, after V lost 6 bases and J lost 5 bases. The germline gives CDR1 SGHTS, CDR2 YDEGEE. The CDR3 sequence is CASTFQTGLTEAFF. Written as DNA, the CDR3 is TGTGCCAGCACCTTTCAGACAGGGCTGACTGAAGCTTTCTTT.